This TCR beta chain was identified in a study of blood T cell repertoires in COVID-19. Across the whole study: Specimens from acute and convalescent COVID-19 originated in the United States, Italy and Spain. PBMCs, B-cell-depleted T cells, or T cells were the source of the cDNA or gDNA that made up the material.

This CDR3 contains 11 residues. V shed 10 bases and J 12 bases; nucleotides not matched to a gene: 8. Germline loops: CDR1 MNHEY, CDR2 SVGAGI. Sequencing was performed with immunoSEQ multiplex PCR; in TCRdb, only in-frame clones are kept and a portion is missing. Seen here are some 130,000 clones, around four fifths observed once, and the top ten hold over 15%. V gene TRBV6-5 combines with J gene TRBJ1-4; 7 bases are a match to TRBD1. The TCR sequence derives from a man aged 80 or over with acute or convalescent COVID-19. Sequenced sample: peripheral blood. This CDR3 is CATSHGQELFF. DNA for the CDR3: TGTGCCACTTCCCACGGACAGGAACTGTTTTTT.